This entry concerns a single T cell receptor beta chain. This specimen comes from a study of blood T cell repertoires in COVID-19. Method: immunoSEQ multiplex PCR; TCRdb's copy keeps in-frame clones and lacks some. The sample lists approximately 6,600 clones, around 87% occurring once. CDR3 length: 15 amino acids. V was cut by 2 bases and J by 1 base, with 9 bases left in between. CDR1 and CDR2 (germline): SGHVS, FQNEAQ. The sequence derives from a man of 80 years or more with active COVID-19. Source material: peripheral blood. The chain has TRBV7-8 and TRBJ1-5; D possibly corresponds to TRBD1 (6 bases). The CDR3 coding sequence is TGTGCCAGCAGCTTAACAGGGCCCAGCAATCAGCCCCAGCATTTT. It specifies CASSLTGPSNQPQHF.